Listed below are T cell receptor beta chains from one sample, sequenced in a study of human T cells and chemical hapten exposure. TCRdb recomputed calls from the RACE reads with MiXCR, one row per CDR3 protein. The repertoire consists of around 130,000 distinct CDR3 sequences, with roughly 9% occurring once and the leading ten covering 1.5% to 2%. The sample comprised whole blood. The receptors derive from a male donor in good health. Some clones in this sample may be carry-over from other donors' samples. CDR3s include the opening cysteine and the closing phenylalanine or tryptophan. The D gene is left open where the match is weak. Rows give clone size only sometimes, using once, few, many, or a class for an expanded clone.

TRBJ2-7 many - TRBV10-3 TGTGCCATCAGTGCGGGGGATTTCGAGCAGTACTTC CAISAGDFEQYF
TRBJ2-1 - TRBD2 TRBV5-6 TGTGCCAGCAGCACCGGGACTAGCGGGGGGGATGAGCAGTTCTTC CASSTGTSGGDEQFF
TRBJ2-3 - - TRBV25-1 TGTGCCAGCAGTGACAAATTCTTTAGCACAGATACGCAGTATTTT CASSDKFFSTDTQYF
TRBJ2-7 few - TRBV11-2 TGTGCCAGCAGAACCGTCAGGCGATCCTACGAGCAGTACTTC CASRTVRRSYEQYF
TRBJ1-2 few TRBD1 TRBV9 TGTGCCAGCAGCCCATCGACAGGGGTAAACTATGGCTACACCTTC CASSPSTGVNYGYTF
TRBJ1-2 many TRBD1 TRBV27 TGTGCCAGCAGACCGGACAGGGGGTTCGTCTATGGCTACACCTTC CASRPDRGFVYGYTF
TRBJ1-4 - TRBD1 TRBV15 TGTGCCACCAGCAGAGTCGGGACAGGGGTGCAGGAAAAACTGTTTTTT CATSRVGTGVQEKLFF
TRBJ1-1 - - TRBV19 TGTGCCAGTAGTATAGGGTGGGGCGGCGGTGAAGCTTTCTTT CASSIGWGGGEAFF
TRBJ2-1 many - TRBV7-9 TGTGCCAGCAGCTTAGGCGTAGGGATTGAGCAGTTCTTC CASSLGVGIEQFF
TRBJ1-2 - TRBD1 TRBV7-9 TGTGCCAGCAGCTTAGGTCGGGACAGGACTTTC CASSLGRDRTF
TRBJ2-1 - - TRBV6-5 TGTGCCAGCAGGGGACAAAACAGCTCCTACAATGAGCAGTTCTTC CASRGQNSSYNEQFF
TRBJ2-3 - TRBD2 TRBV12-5 TGTGCTAGTGCCCCGGGGGGACTAGCTTCAGATACGCAGTATTTT CASAPGGLASDTQYF
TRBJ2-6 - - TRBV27 TGTGCCAGCAGTTTAGCAGGGGTCGGGGCCAACGTCCTGACTTTC CASSLAGVGANVLTF
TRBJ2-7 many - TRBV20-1 TGCAGTCCTTTAGATCTTCGCAGGGCGCACGACGAGCAGTACTTC CSPLDLRRAHDEQYF
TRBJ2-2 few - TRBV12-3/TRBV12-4 TGCGCCAGCAGTTTTGAGTATACCGGGGAGCTGTTTTTT CASSFEYTGELFF
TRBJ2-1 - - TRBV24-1 TGTGCCACCAGTGGGGGCGCTGAGCAGTTCTTC CATSGGAEQFF
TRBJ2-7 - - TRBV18 TGTGCCAGCTCACCAGACGCTTCCTACGAGCAGTACTTC CASSPDASYEQYF
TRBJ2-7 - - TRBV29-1 TGCAGCGTCGAGGGAGCCGGGGACTACGAGCAGTACTTC CSVEGAGDYEQYF
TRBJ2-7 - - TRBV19 TGTGCCAGTAGTGTCAGACGGACAAATCCAATCTACGAGCAGTACTTC CASSVRRTNPIYEQYF
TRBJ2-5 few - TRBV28 TGTGCCAGCAGTTTAGGTCATCAAGAGACCCAGTACTTC CASSLGHQETQYF
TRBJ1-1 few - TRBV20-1 TGCAGTGCTGGGGTGAACACTGAAGCTTTCTTT CSAGVNTEAFF
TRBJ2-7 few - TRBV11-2 TGTGCCAGCAGCAATAGGCTGCCGTGGGAGCAGTACTTC CASSNRLPWEQYF
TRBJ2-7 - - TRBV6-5 TGTGCCAGCAGCCCGTTGTGGGGATACGAGCAGTACTTC CASSPLWGYEQYF
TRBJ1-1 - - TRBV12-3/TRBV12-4 TGTGCCAGCAGACCGGAGGACAGAGAGAACACTGAAGCTTTCTTT CASRPEDRENTEAFF
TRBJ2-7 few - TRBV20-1 TGCAGTGCTAGTAAGGGGACGGGGGAGCAGTACTTC CSASKGTGEQYF
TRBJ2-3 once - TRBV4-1 TGCGCCAGCAGCCAAGCAGGTCGCCGGGTCGCAGATACGCAGTATTTT CASSQAGRRVADTQYF
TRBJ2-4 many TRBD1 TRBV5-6 TGTGCCAGCAGCTCCCTAGGACAGGGGAAAGCCAAAAACATTCAGTACTTC CASSSLGQGKAKNIQYF
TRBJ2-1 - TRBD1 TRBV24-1 TGTGCCACCAGTGATTCGGCAGGGGGCAAGATGGATGAGCAGTTCTTC CATSDSAGGKMDEQFF
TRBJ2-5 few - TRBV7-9 TGTGCCAGCAGCCTGATCAAGCCCACCCAAGAGACCCAGTACTTC CASSLIKPTQETQYF
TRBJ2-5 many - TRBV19 TGTGCCAGTAGTCCGCGGGACCTGCGAGAGACCCAGTACTTC CASSPRDLRETQYF
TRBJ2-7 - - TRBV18 TGTGCCAGCTCACTGACCGGGAATTACTACGAGCAGTACTTC CASSLTGNYYEQYF
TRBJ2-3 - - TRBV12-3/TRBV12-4 TGTGCCAGCAGTTCCCTGGGAGATACGCAGTATTTT CASSSLGDTQYF
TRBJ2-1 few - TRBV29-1 TGCAGCGTTCCCAAAAGCTCCTACAATGAGCAGTTCTTC CSVPKSSYNEQFF
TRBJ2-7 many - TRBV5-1 TGCGCCAGCAGTTCCAGAGAGCTCTCCGCCTACGAGCAGTACTTC CASSSRELSAYEQYF
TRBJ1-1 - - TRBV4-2 TGTGCCAGCAGCCATCCAGGGATTGGGTTTAGGTTCACTGAAGCTTTCTTT CASSHPGIGFRFTEAFF
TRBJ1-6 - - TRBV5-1 TGCGCCAGCAGCTTGGGGGGAGCGGATAATTCACCCCTCCACTTT CASSLGGADNSPLHF
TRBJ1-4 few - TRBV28 TGTGCCAGCAGTCTCGGGACATTGGGGGAAAAACTGTTTTTT CASSLGTLGEKLFF
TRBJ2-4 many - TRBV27 - CASSFALGNPYRAF
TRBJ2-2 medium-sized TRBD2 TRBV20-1 TGCAGTGCTAGAGATACTAGCGGGGGGGACACCGGGGAGCTGTTTTTT CSARDTSGGDTGELFF
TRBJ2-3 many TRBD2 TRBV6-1 TGTGCCAGCAGTTTAGCGGGAGGAGGCGCAGATACGCAGTATTTT CASSLAGGGADTQYF
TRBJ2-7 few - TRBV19 TGTGCCAGTAGTATAGGGGGTCGCGACGAGCAGTACTTC CASSIGGRDEQYF
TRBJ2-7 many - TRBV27 TGTGCCAGCAGTTCCGGCTTGGCCTACGAGCAGTACTTC CASSSGLAYEQYF
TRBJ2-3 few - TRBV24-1 TGTGCCACCAGTGATTTAGGCCCAGATACGCAGTATTTT CATSDLGPDTQYF
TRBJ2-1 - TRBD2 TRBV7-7 TGTGCCAGCAGCGCAGGGACTAGCTACAATGAGCAGTTCTTC CASSAGTSYNEQFF
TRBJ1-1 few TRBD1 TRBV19 TGTGCCAGTAGTCCGACAGGGTCGGGACTTGAAGCTTTCTTT CASSPTGSGLEAFF
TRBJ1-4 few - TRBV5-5 TGTGCCAGCAGCTTGGGGAGGAACACTAATGAAAAACTGTTTTTT CASSLGRNTNEKLFF